Below, 10 T cell receptor beta chains from the same sample are listed, as sequenced in a study of cytomegalovirus exposure and HLA in healthy donors. Measured with immunoSEQ multiplex PCR; TCRdb has only the in-frame clones, and not every one. The top ten hold 5.6% of the sample, which has 43,000 or so clones, approximately 90% seen once. Sequenced input: PBMCs. The receptors were sampled from a man between 18 and 29 years old in good health and CMV-seronegative.

This chain links TRBV2 with TRBJ1-4; TRBD1 agrees at 7 bases. The CDR3 extends over 15 amino acids. Germline V gives CDR1 SNHLY, CDR2 FYNNEI. The J segment lost 5 bases and the V segment lost 6 bases, leaving 9 bases of the junction unmatched. The CDR3 DNA reads TGTGCCAGCAGGGACGGACAGGAGGAGAATGAAAAACTGTTTTTT. As protein: CASRDGQEENEKLFF. Variable domain in full (rest from reference TRBV2 and TRBJ1-4): EPEVTQTPSHQVTQMGQEVILRCVPISNHLYFYWYRQILGQKVEFLVSFYNNEISEKSEIFDDQFSVERPDGSNFTLKIRSTKLEDSAMYFCASRDGQEENEKLFFGSGTQLSVL.

The chain combines TRBV19 with TRBJ1-3, with unresolved D. Per the germline V gene, CDR1 is LNHDA and CDR2 is SQIVND (reference sequence). This CDR3 has 15 residues. The V end was cut by 5 bases, the J end by 0 bases, with 11 bases between. CDR3 protein: CASSLRVRSGNTIYF. The CDR3 DNA sequence: TGTGCCAGTAGTCTGAGGGTTCGCTCTGGAAACACCATATATTTT.

J is TRBJ2-2 and V is TRBV12-5; 10 bases line up with TRBD1. The length of the CDR3 is 16 residues. The V segment lost 5 bases and the J segment 2 bases; nucleotides outside the gene matches: 5. CDR1 LGHNT and CDR2 FRNRAP come from the germline V gene. The CDR3 nucleotides read TGTGCTAGTGGTATATGGACAGGGGGAAACACCGGGGAGCTGTTTTTT. Translated: CASGIWTGGNTGELFF.

The chain carries TRBV4-1 and TRBJ2-3; D gene unclear. Trimming pared 1 base from V and 5 bases from J, leaving 7 bases between. CDR3 size: 13 residues. Germline loops: CDR1 MGHRA, CDR2 YSYEKL. CDR3 coding DNA: TGCGCCAGCAGCCAAGCAGGAATAGATACGCAGTATTTT. Translation gives CASSQAGIDTQYF.

The chain is built from TRBV5-4 and TRBJ1-2, with TRBD1 matching 8 bases. After removal of 3 bases from V and 4 bases from J, the junction contained 5 bases not matched to a gene. Germline V gene lookup returns CDR1 SGHNT and CDR2 YYREEE (reference sequence). The CDR3 contains 14 residues. The CDR3 DNA reads TGTGCCAGCAGCTCGGACAGGGCTAGCTATGGCTACACCTTC. Amino acids: CASSSDRASYGYTF. The complete variable domain, with remaining parts taken from reference TRBV5-4 and TRBJ1-2, reads ETGVTQSPTHLIKTRGQQVTLRCSSQSGHNTVSWYQQALGQGPQFIFQYYREEENGRGNFPPRFSGLQFPNYSSELNVNALELDDSALYLCASSSDRASYGYTFGSGTRLTVV.

The chain has TRBV5-5 and TRBJ1-5; 7 nucleotides match TRBD1. The V gene's germline CDR1 is SGHKS and CDR2 YYEKEE (reference sequence). Trimming took 3 bases from V and 7 from J; bases not matched to a gene: 10. This CDR3 is 15 amino acids long. The CDR3 sequence: CASSWSTGEGQPQHF. CDR3 coding DNA: TGTGCCAGCAGCTGGTCCACAGGGGAAGGGCAGCCCCAGCATTTT.

This rearrangement joins TRBV6-1 to TRBJ2-7; 8 bases align to TRBD2. CDR3 size: 15 residues. From germline, CDR1 is MNHNS and CDR2 SASEGT. V trimming: 6 bases; J trimming: 3 bases; junction bases outside the gene matches: 10. The CDR3 sequence: CASSLAGRGDYEQYF. In nucleotides, the CDR3 is TGTGCCAGCAGCCTAGCGGGCCGAGGGGACTACGAGCAGTACTTC.

V usage is TRBV2 and J usage is TRBJ1-5, with D perhaps matching TRBD1 (5 bases). This CDR3 has 16 amino acids. The V and J ends lost 6 bases and 4 bases respectively, with 19 bases between them. Germline V gene sequence: CDR1 SNHLY, CDR2 FYNNEI. The CDR3 sequence: CASSALQGMGNQPQHF. As DNA, the CDR3 is TGTGCCAGCAGCGCCCTTCAGGGAATGGGAAATCAGCCCCAGCATTTT.

The rearrangement joins TRBV9 to TRBJ2-5; maybe TRBD1 (5 bases). Per the germline V gene, CDR1 is SGDLS and CDR2 is YYNGEE. The CDR3 is 13 amino acids. Trimming left V 2 bases short and J 4 bases short, with 9 bases between. The CDR3 reads CASSVFQGETQYF. The CDR3, as DNA: TGTGCCAGCAGCGTGTTCCAGGGAGAGACCCAGTACTTC. Drawing the rest from reference TRBV9 and TRBJ2-5, the complete variable domain is DSGVTQTPKHLITATGQRVTLRCSPRSGDLSVYWYQQSLDQGLQFLIQYYNGEERAKGNILERFSAQQFPDLHSELNLSSLELGDSALYFCASSVFQGETQYFGPGTRLLVL.

This rearrangement joins TRBV7-6 to TRBJ1-4; a weak D match, TRBD1 (6 bases). V lost 5 bases and J 0 bases, leaving 28 bases between the germline ends. The CDR3 extends over 21 amino acids. Germline loops: CDR1 SGHVS, CDR2 FNYEAQ. Written as DNA, the CDR3 is TGTGCCAGCAGCCCACTTTGGTCAGGGGCACTCCTAACTTCAACTAATGAAAAACTGTTTTTT. The encoded protein is CASSPLWSGALLTSTNEKLFF.